This T cell receptor beta chain was retrieved from a study of long-term antiretroviral therapy in people with HIV. Concerning this clone: Its antigen is undetermined.

Trimming cost V 3 bases and J 2 bases, with 11 bases left between them. This CDR3 contains 15 residues. The germline V gene has CDR1 KGHSH and CDR2 LQKENI. Overall study findings and caveats: Transplant-donor-level diversity was not reached after ART, though diversity increased. Repertoires from HIV showed CDR3 length ranges narrower than those of controls. Whichever time point was examined, clones expanded before ART dominated the repertoire.

At survey level, the immunoSEQ assay was run in its v3.0 version. Method: immunoSEQ multiplex PCR; TCRdb's copy keeps in-frame clones and lacks some. The table lists about 21,000 clones, 80% to 90% of them singletons. Sample: unsorted PBMCs, taken 2.1 years after starting antiretroviral therapy. The sequence derives from a young man with HIV. The V call is TRBV18, the J call TRBJ1-3; TRBD1 is a possible D gene (6 bases). The chain's CDR3 is CASSPRDIAGNTIYF. The CDR3 DNA reads as TGTGCCAGCTCACCCCGGGACATCGCTGGAAACACCATATATTTT.